The clone carrying this TCR beta chain was detected a few times. Its target is unknown. Reverse transcription of all isolated RNA meant that expressed TCRB transcripts were sequenced. There were some 3.6 million reads on average in the naive, central memory and regulatory T cell samples. Generated by immunoSEQ multiplex PCR, the TCRdb table keeps only in-frame clones and is missing some. Of 400,000 to 550,000 clones in the sample, around 10% were seen once. V was clipped by 1 base and J by 1 base, with 8 bases between them. CDR1 is SGHRS and CDR2 is YFSETQ in the germline V gene. This CDR3 comprises 14 residues. By way of CD45RO/CCR7/CD25/CD127/CD95/CD27, the CD4+ regulatory, stem cell-like memory, central memory and naive cells were sorted. These data originate in a study of beta chain features in type 1 diabetes. Background on the study: Examined across all samples were around 110,000,000 sorted cells.

Findings of the study overall: Type 1 diabetes patients had VDJ junctions that carried fewer insertions and more deletions.

The sequence was obtained from a woman between 18 and 29 years old in good health. This rearrangement joins TRBV5-1 to TRBJ2-5; D ambiguous. The sample was naive CD4+ T cells from blood. The CDR3 nucleotides are TGCGCCAGCAGCTTGCAACAGCCCCAAGAGACCCAGTACTTC. This encodes CASSLQQPQETQYF.